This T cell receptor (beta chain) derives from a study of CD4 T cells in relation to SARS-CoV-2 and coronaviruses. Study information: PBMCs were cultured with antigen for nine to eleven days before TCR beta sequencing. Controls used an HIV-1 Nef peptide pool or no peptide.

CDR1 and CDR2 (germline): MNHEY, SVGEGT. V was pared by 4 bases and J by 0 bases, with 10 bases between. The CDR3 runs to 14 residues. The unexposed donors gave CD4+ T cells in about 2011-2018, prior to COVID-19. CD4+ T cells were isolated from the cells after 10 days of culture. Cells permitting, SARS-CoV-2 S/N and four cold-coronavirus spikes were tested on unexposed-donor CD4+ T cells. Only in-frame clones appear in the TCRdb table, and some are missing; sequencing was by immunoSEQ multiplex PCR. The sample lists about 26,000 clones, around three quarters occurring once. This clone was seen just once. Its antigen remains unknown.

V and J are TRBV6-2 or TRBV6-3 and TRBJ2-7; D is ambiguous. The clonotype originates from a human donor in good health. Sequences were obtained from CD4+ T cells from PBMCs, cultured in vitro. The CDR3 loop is CASSSHTSSYEQYF. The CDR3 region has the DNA TGTGCCAGCAGTTCGCACACCAGCTCCTACGAGCAGTACTTC.